This T cell receptor beta chain was observed in a study of T cells in Graves' hyperthyroidism and ophthalmopathy. Amplification of TCR beta CDR3 regions was performed using RNA transcripts as template. The TCR CDR3 was amplified in a first-round RT-PCR using the HTBI primer set. One entry per CDR3 protein results from TCRdb running MiXCR on the multiplex PCR reads. The sample lists 490,000 or so distinct CDR3 sequences, 15% to 20% seen once, with roughly 29% in the top ten. Each diagnosis was grounded in clinical symptoms, serum thyroxine and TRAb, thyroid ultrasound, and orbital computed tomography. Whole-study findings and limits: Through a model of 13 V-J features, ophthalmopathy was separated from stable hyperthyroidism.

This clonotype has just a few counts. What it binds is not known. The germline gives CDR1 MNHNS, CDR2 SASEGT. The V gene end was trimmed by 9 bases and the J gene end by 9 bases; junction bases not matched to a gene: 11. The CDR3 runs to 13 residues. The clonotype comes from a woman between 25 and 40 years old with Graves' ophthalmopathy. The sample consisted of blood. The chain uses TRBV6-1 and TRBJ1-5; 7 nucleotides match TRBD1. CDR3 nucleotide sequence: TGTGCCAGTGAAGACAGGGCGACGCGGCCCCAGCATTTT. Protein: CASEDRATRPQHF.